This TCR beta chain was captured by sequencing in a study of neurological immune-mediated disorders. Looked up from germline, CDR1 is MDHEN and CDR2 is SYDVKM. The ends lost 3 bases at V and 7 bases at J; junction bases unmatched: 7. This CDR3 has 15 amino acids. Synthesis of cDNA was performed by 5'RACE using 10-nucleotide random UMIs. TCRdb itself ran the 5' RACE reads through MiXCR, one entry per CDR3 protein. The sample holds some 95,000 distinct CDR3 sequences, roughly 4% seen once. This clonotype was counted many times. The sequence derives from a woman younger than 35 with multiple sclerosis. The sequenced sample was PBMCs. The chain combines TRBV28 with TRBJ1-4; 8 nucleotides agree with TRBD1. CDR3 loop: CASSFSGTGSEKLFF. The CDR3 DNA reads TGTGCCAGCAGTTTCTCCGGGACAGGCTCTGAAAAACTGTTTTTT.